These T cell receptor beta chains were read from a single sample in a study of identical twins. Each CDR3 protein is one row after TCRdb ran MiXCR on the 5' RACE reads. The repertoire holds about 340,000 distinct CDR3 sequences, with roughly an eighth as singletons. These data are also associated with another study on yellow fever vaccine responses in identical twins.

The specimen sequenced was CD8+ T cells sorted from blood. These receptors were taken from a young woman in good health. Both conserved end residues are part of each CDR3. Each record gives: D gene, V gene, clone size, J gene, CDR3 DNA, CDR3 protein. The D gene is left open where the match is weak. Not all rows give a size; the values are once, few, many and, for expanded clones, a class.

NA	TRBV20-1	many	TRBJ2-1	TGCAGTGCTAACACGGGGGGCCTCTACAATGAGCAGTTCTTC	CSANTGGLYNEQFF
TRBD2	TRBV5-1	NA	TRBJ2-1	TGCGCCAGCAGCTTCGACAGCTCGGTACTAGCGGGGTTGCTCAATGAGCAGTTCTTC	CASSFDSSVLAGLLNEQFF
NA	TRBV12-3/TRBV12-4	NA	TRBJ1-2	TGTGCCAGCAGTTTAGTCGGGGGGAGCGATGGCTACACCTTC	CASSLVGGSDGYTF
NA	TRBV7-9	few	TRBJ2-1	TGTGCCAGCAGCTCCCGGGACGGTCCCTACAATGAGCAGTTCTTC	CASSSRDGPYNEQFF
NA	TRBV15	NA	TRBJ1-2	TGTGCCACCAGCAGAGATGGGGCAGGCTATGGCTACACCTTC	CATSRDGAGYGYTF
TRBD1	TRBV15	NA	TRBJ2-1	TGTGCCACCAGCGGGCCGGGACAGGGTTTTAGTAGTGAGCAGTTCTTC	CATSGPGQGFSSEQFF
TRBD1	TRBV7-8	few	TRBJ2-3	TGTGCCAGCAGCTCCATAGGAGAGGGGGCCACAGATACGCAGTATTTT	CASSSIGEGATDTQYF
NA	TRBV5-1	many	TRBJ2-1	TGCGCCAGCAGCTTGGTCGATTGGTTGAGGGACGAGCAGTTCTTC	CASSLVDWLRDEQFF
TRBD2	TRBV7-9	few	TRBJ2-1	TGTGCCAGCAGCTTATGGCTAGCGGTTAACAATGAGCAGTTCTTC	CASSLWLAVNNEQFF
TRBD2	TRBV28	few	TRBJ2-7	TGTGCCAGCAGCCACGGGAGGTGGGACTACGAGCAGTACTTC	CASSHGRWDYEQYF
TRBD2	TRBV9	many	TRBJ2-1	TGTGCCAGCAGTACGCCGGGACTAGCGGGAAATGAGCAGTTCTTC	CASSTPGLAGNEQFF
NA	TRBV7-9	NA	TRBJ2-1	TGTGCCAGCAGCAATAGTGACAACTACAATGAGCAGTTCTTC	CASSNSDNYNEQFF
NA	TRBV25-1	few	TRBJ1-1	TGTGCCAGCAGTGATCTCGGGCAGGCAAACACTGAAGCTTTCTTT	CASSDLGQANTEAFF
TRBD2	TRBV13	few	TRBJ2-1	TGTGCCAGCAGCCCCCCTGGCGGGAGAGGAAATGAGCAGTTCTTC	CASSPPGGRGNEQFF
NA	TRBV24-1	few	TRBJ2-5	TGTGCCACCAGTGAGGCAGGGGAAGAGACCCAGTACTTC	CATSEAGEETQYF
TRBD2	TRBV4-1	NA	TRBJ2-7	TGCGCCAGCAGCCAAGATTATGGGAGGGGAGGCGAGCAGTACTTC	CASSQDYGRGGEQYF
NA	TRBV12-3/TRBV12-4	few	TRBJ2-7	TGTGCCAGCAGCCAGACTCGATACGAGCAGTACTTC	CASSQTRYEQYF
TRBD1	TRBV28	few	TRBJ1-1	TGTGCCAGCAGTTTAGATGAGGGGGCTTGGACTGAAGCTTTCTTT	CASSLDEGAWTEAFF
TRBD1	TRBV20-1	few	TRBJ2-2	TGCAGTGCTAGAGGGCGGGACAGGGTAGATTTGCGGGAGCTGTTTTTT	CSARGRDRVDLRELFF
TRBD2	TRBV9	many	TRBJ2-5	TGTGCCAGCAGCCAGGGACTAGCGGGACAAGAGACCCAGTACTTC	CASSQGLAGQETQYF
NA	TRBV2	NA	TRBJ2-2	TGTGCCAGCAGTGCCGGGACACCATACACCGGGGAGCTGTTTTTT	CASSAGTPYTGELFF
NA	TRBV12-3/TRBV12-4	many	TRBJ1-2	TGTGCCAGCAGTTTGCGGGGGACCAACTATGGCTACACCTTC	CASSLRGTNYGYTF
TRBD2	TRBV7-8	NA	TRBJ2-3	TGTGCCTCCTCCTACCTTAGCGGGGGGGCCACAGATACGCAGTATTTT	CASSYLSGGATDTQYF
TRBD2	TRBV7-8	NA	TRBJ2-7	TGTGCCAGCAGCCTTCTAGCGGGAGGACTCTACGAGCAGTACTTC	CASSLLAGGLYEQYF
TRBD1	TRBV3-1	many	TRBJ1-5	TGTGCCAGCAGCCAGGAAACAGGGGGCGGTCTTCAGCCCCAGCATTTT	CASSQETGGGLQPQHF
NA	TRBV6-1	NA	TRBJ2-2	TGTGCCAGCCGAGGATCTAGCAGTTTGAACACCGGGGAGCTGTTTTTT	CASRGSSSLNTGELFF
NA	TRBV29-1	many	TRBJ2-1	TGCAGCGTTGAAGGAGAATACAATGAGCAGTTCTTC	CSVEGEYNEQFF
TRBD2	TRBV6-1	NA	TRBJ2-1	TGTGCCAGCAGAATCGGACTAGCGGGGTACAATGAGCGGTTCTTC	CASRIGLAGYNERFF
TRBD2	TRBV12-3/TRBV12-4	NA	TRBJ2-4	TGTGCCAGCAGCACGAGCGGGAGTGCCAAAAACATTCAGTACTTC	CASSTSGSAKNIQYF
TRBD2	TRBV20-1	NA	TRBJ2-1	TGCAGTGCTAGAGAGAGAGCGGGGGGGTATGGTCCGGGTGAGCAGTTCTTC	CSARERAGGYGPGEQFF
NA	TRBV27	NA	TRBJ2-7	TGTGCCAGCAGTTTATCATGGGGGGAGCAGTACTTC	CASSLSWGEQYF
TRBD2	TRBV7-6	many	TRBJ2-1	TGTGCCAGCAGCTCCCTGCAGCGGGGGCCCTACAATGAGCAGTTCTTC	CASSSLQRGPYNEQFF
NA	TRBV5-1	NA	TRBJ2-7	TGCGCCAGCAGCTTGACCTACGGGACTCAACACTACGAGCAGTACTTC	CASSLTYGTQHYEQYF
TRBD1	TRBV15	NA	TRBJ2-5	TGTGCCACCAGCAGAGTCGACAGGGGTGAGACCCAGTACTTC	CATSRVDRGETQYF
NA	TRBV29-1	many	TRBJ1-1	TGCAGCGTTGGAGACGGATTGAACGGTAGAGCTTTCTTT	CSVGDGLNGRAFF
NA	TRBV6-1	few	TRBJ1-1	TGTGCCAGCAGTGAAGCCTTTATAGGACAGTTTCTACTAGACAACACTGAAGCTTTCTTT	CASSEAFIGQFLLDNTEAFF
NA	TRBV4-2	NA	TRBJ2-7	TGTGCCAGCAGCACCAAGAGGGGGGAGAGCTCCTACGAGCAGTACTTC	CASSTKRGESSYEQYF
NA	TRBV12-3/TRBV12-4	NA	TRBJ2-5	TGTGCCAGCAGCCCCATTGACAGCAGTTGGGAGACCCAGTACTTC	CASSPIDSSWETQYF
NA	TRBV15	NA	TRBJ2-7	TGTGCCACCGGGGATGGGCCCAACTACGAGCAGTACTTC	CATGDGPNYEQYF
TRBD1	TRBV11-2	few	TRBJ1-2	TGTGCCAGCAGCCGACAGGGGGAGTACACCTTC	CASSRQGEYTF
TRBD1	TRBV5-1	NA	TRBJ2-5	TGCGCCAGCAGCTGGGACGGGACAGGGAAACAAGAGACCCAGTACTTC	CASSWDGTGKQETQYF
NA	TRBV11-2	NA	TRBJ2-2	TGTGCCAGCAGCCCCGGGGGATGGAACACCGGGGAGCTGTTTTTT	CASSPGGWNTGELFF